A single sample gave rise to the 3 T cell receptor beta chains below, sequenced in a study of post-analysis software for immune sequencing data. Study-wide results and caveats: Controls had lower frequencies than patients of about 5 TRBV segments, which included TRBV5-6, TRBV5-1 and TRBV20-1.

Unique molecular identifiers tagged the TCR beta cDNA libraries. One entry per CDR3 protein results from TCRdb running MiXCR on the PCR reads. The data contain hundreds of thousands of distinct CDR3 sequences, 25% to 30% of them singletons. These TCRs' antigens remain unknown. Sample: blood. Receptors originate from a girl aged 5-17 years with multiple sclerosis.

This chain connects TRBV18 to TRBJ2-2; 8 bases fit TRBD2. The V gene end was trimmed by 4 bases and the J gene end by 2 bases; junction bases not matched to a gene: 3. Germline loops: CDR1 KGHSH, CDR2 LQKENI. CDR3 length: 15 amino acids. This CDR3 reads CASSRSGRNTGELFF. As DNA, the CDR3 is TGTGCCAGCTCACGGAGCGGGAGAAACACCGGGGAGCTGTTTTTT. The variable domain in full, completed from reference TRBV18 and TRBJ2-2, reads NAGVMQNPRHLVRRRGQEARLRCSPMKGHSHVYWYRQLPEEGLKFMVYLQKENIIDESGMPKERFSAEFPKEGPSILRIQQVVRGDSAAYFCASSRSGRNTGELFFGEGSRLTVL.

This clonotype was found a few times. V is TRBV12-3 or TRBV12-4 and J is TRBJ1-1, with a tentative D call TRBD1 (6 bases). The CDR3 is 14 amino acids. V shed 6 bases and J shed 1 base, with 12 bases lying between them. Here the CDR3 reads CASSSGQQNTEAFF. CDR3 in DNA: TGTGCCAGCAGCTCCGGACAGCAGAACACTGAAGCTTTCTTT.

V usage is TRBV9 and J usage is TRBJ2-1; 10 bases map to TRBD2. Trimming removed 2 bases from V and 10 bases from J; junction bases left unmatched: 6. The CDR3 loop spans 14 amino acids. The germline V gene encodes CDR1 SGDLS and CDR2 YYNGEE. The CDR3 DNA sequence: TGTGCCAGCAGCGTGGAGCGGGGGGGCCGGGAGCAGTTCTTC. It yields the protein CASSVERGGREQFF.